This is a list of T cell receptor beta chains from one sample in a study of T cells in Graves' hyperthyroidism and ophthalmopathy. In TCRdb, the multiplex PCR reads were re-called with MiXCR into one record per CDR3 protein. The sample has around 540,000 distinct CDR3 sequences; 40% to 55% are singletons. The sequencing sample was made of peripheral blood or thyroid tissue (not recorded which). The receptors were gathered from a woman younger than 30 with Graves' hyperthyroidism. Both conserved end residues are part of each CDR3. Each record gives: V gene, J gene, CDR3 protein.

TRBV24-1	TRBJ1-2	CATSGRKGRGYTF
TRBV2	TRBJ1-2	CASSRESLYGYTF
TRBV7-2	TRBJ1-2	CASSPRGLDGYTF
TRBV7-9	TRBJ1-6	CASSYRGSPLHF
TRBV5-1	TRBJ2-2	CASHESTRNTGELFF
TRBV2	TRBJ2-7	CASSEGGLDSYEQYF
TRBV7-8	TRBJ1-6	CASSLRTGSLGSNSPLHF
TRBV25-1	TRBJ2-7	CASSGSGTGGGYEQYF
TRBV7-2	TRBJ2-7	CASSRGVGNEQYF
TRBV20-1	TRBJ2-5	CSASRGGTQYF
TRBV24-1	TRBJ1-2	CATSDNNYGYTF